Listed below are T cell receptor beta chains from one sample, sequenced in a study of blood T cell repertoires in COVID-19. Method: immunoSEQ multiplex PCR; TCRdb's copy keeps in-frame clones and lacks some. This repertoire shows more than 300,000 clones, 90% found once; its top ten account for 3.5% to 5%. The sample taken for sequencing was PBMCs or T cells enriched from blood (not recorded which). The receptor source for this set is a woman aged 25-40 years who had been exposed to COVID-19. The CDR3 runs from the conserved cysteine through the conserved F or W. D genes are given only for firm matches. The size field is filled for only some rows; it gives once, few, many or a size class.

clone_size	v_call	j_call	d_call	cdr3_nt	cdr3_aa
NA	TRBV4-1	TRBJ1-1	TRBD1	TGCGCCAGCAGCCAGCTAGGGACAGGGGGGAACACTGAAGCTTTCTTT	CASSQLGTGGNTEAFF
NA	TRBV7-9	TRBJ1-4	TRBD1	TGTGCCAGCAGCCTGGACAGGTTTAATGAAAAACTGTTTTTT	CASSLDRFNEKLFF
NA	TRBV3-1/TRBV3-2	TRBJ1-2	NA	TGTGCCAGCAGCCAAGTCCCAGGGGCGGCCTATGGCTACACCTTC	CASSQVPGAAYGYTF
NA	TRBV7-2	TRBJ1-2	NA	TGTGCCAGCAGCTTAAAAGCTTCGGGGAACTATGGCTACACCTTC	CASSLKASGNYGYTF
NA	TRBV19	TRBJ1-2	NA	TGTGCCACCAAGAGAGGGCTGGACGTGTTGGGCTACACCTTC	CATKRGLDVLGYTF
once	TRBV6-5	TRBJ1-3	TRBD1	TGTGCCAGCAGTTACTTCCAGGGGGCTGGAAACACCATATATTTT	CASSYFQGAGNTIYF
NA	TRBV29-1	TRBJ2-7	NA	TGCAGCGTTGAAGGACAGAATTACGAGCAGTACTTC	CSVEGQNYEQYF
NA	TRBV25-1	TRBJ2-4	TRBD1	TGTGCCAGCAGTGAACCGGGACAGGGGGGAGTAGCCAAAAACATTCAGTACTTC	CASSEPGQGGVAKNIQYF
few	TRBV29-1	TRBJ1-2	TRBD1	TGCAGCACTTGGACAGGTTCGGGTGGCTACACCTTC	CSTWTGSGGYTF
once	TRBV3-1/TRBV3-2	TRBJ1-1	NA	TGTGCCAGCAGGGACAGCACTGAAGCTTTCTTT	CASRDSTEAFF
NA	TRBV9	TRBJ2-2	TRBD2	TGTGCCAGCAGCGCGTCGACTAGCGGGGTGAACACCGGGGAGCTGTTTTTT	CASSASTSGVNTGELFF
NA	TRBV5-8	TRBJ1-5	NA	TGTGCCAGCAGCTTAACAGGGTCGAGCAATCAGCCCCAGCATTTT	CASSLTGSSNQPQHF
NA	TRBV9	TRBJ2-2	TRBD2	TGTGCCAGCAGGGCCCGCGGGGGGGGTGACACCGGGGAGCTGTTTTTT	CASRARGGGDTGELFF
NA	TRBV2	TRBJ2-1	NA	TGTGCCATTACGGGGGACAATGAGCAGTTCTTC	CAITGDNEQFF
NA	TRBV15	TRBJ1-4	NA	TGTGCCACCAGCAGAGCGTCAACTAATGAAAAACTGTTTTTT	CATSRASTNEKLFF
NA	TRBV6-1	TRBJ2-7	NA	TGTGCCAGCAGTGAATTCGGCAGGACCTACGAGCAGTACTTC	CASSEFGRTYEQYF
NA	TRBV3-1/TRBV3-2	TRBJ1-1	NA	TGTGCCAGCAGCATACATAGGGGGACTGAAGCTTTCTTT	CASSIHRGTEAFF
NA	TRBV27	TRBJ1-2	NA	TGTGCCAGCAGTTTAAAAGGTAGCAGCTATGGCTACACCTTC	CASSLKGSSYGYTF
NA	TRBV4-1	TRBJ1-2	TRBD1	TGCGCCAGCAGCCAACGACAGGGCTATGGCTACACCTTC	CASSQRQGYGYTF
NA	TRBV19	TRBJ1-4	NA	TGTGCCAGCCTTGACAGTCTAGCAACTAATGAAAAACTGTTTTTT	CASLDSLATNEKLFF
NA	TRBV10-3	TRBJ2-2	NA	TGTGCCATCAACTCAAGGGGGGGCAACACCGGGGAGCTGTTTTTT	CAINSRGGNTGELFF
NA	TRBV18	TRBJ1-1	NA	TGTGCCAGCTCACCCGGAATTGCAGGCACTGAAGCTTTCTTT	CASSPGIAGTEAFF
NA	TRBV7-9	TRBJ1-1	TRBD1	TGTGCCAGCAGCTTAGCCGACAGGGTAAGGAACACTGAAGCTTTCTTT	CASSLADRVRNTEAFF
NA	TRBV7-2	TRBJ2-2	NA	TGTGCCAGCAGCTTTTTCCGCGGGGAGACGAACACCGGGGAGCTGTTTTTT	CASSFFRGETNTGELFF
NA	TRBV3-1/TRBV3-2	TRBJ2-1	TRBD2	TGTGCCAGCAGCCAAGGACTAGCAAATGAGCAGTTCTTC	CASSQGLANEQFF
NA	TRBV4-3	TRBJ2-7	NA	TGCGCCAGCAGCCAAGATGGAGGAGCCAGTACCGCCGAGCAGTACTTC	CASSQDGGASTAEQYF
NA	TRBV7-9	TRBJ1-6	NA	TGTGCCAGCAGCTTAGTCGGGAACCTGAATTCACCCCTCCACTTT	CASSLVGNLNSPLHF
NA	TRBV5-5	TRBJ2-7	NA	TGTGCCAGCAGCTTATGGCAGAACTACGAGCAGTACTTC	CASSLWQNYEQYF
NA	TRBV7-3	TRBJ1-1	TRBD1	TGTGCCAGCAGCTTCCTAGGGACAGAGAACACTGAAGCTTTCTTT	CASSFLGTENTEAFF
NA	TRBV6-5	TRBJ1-1	TRBD1	TGTGCCAGCAGTTACGAGGGGGCTAGAGCTGAAGCTTTCTTT	CASSYEGARAEAFF
NA	TRBV5-1	TRBJ2-1	TRBD2	TGCGCCAGCAGCTTTGGGCTAGCGGGGGCCAACGACAATGAGCAGTTCTTC	CASSFGLAGANDNEQFF
NA	TRBV2	TRBJ1-3	NA	TGTGCCACAACTACAGGTCACTCTGGAAACACCATATATTTT	CATTTGHSGNTIYF
NA	TRBV2	TRBJ1-1	TRBD1	TGTGCCAGCAGTCCCCGGGACAGGGGATTTGAAGCTTTCTTT	CASSPRDRGFEAFF
NA	TRBV5-8	TRBJ2-5	NA	TGTGCCAGCAGCTTCGGTGCCCTTTTGGGCGTTGAAGAGACCCAGTACTTC	CASSFGALLGVEETQYF
NA	TRBV27	TRBJ1-2	TRBD1	TGTGCCAGCAGACCCGCTGGACAGGGAACATACTATGGCTACACCTTC	CASRPAGQGTYYGYTF
medium-sized	TRBV10-3	TRBJ2-7	TRBD2	TGTGCCGCGGGTGGGCGGGGGGTTTCCTACGAGCAGTACTTC	CAAGGRGVSYEQYF
NA	TRBV7-2	TRBJ1-3	NA	TGTGCCAGCAGCTCACGCCCCCAGTACTCTGGAAACACCATATATTTT	CASSSRPQYSGNTIYF
NA	TRBV6-5	TRBJ2-2	NA	TGTGCCAGCTGCAGGGGTTACAGCGGGGAGCTGTTTTTT	CASCRGYSGELFF
NA	TRBV29-1	TRBJ2-3	TRBD2	TGCAGCGTCGCCAGAAGCGGGGCGGTCACAGATACGCAGTATTTT	CSVARSGAVTDTQYF
NA	TRBV3-1/TRBV3-2	TRBJ1-4	TRBD1	TGTGCCAGCAGCCAAGGATTAGGGGGCAGAGAAAAACTGTTTTTT	CASSQGLGGREKLFF
NA	TRBV5-5	TRBJ2-7	TRBD1	TGTGCCAGCACTGGGACAGGGGGAGCGAACTACGAGCAGTACTTC	CASTGTGGANYEQYF
NA	TRBV18	TRBJ1-2	TRBD1	TGTGCCAGCTCGGCAGGGGGCAACTATGGCTACACCTTC	CASSAGGNYGYTF
NA	TRBV6-4	TRBJ2-1	TRBD2	TGTGCCAGCAGTCCCACCGGGACTAGCGGGGTCCATGAGCAGTTCTTC	CASSPTGTSGVHEQFF
once	TRBV6-5	TRBJ2-7	TRBD2	TGTGCCAGCACTCCGGGGAGGGCCTACGAGCAGTACTTC	CASTPGRAYEQYF
NA	TRBV9	TRBJ2-3	NA	TGTGCCAGCAGCGTAGGTTTGGTGAGAAGCACAGATACGCAGTATTTT	CASSVGLVRSTDTQYF
NA	TRBV7-3	TRBJ2-1	TRBD2	TGTGCCAGCAGCTTAATACCCAGCGGGACTTACAATGAGCAGTTCTTC	CASSLIPSGTYNEQFF
NA	TRBV3-1/TRBV3-2	TRBJ1-2	NA	TGTGCCAGCAGCCAAGACTCATTCAGAGGATATGGCTACACCTTC	CASSQDSFRGYGYTF
NA	TRBV5-1	TRBJ1-2	NA	TGCGCCAGCAGCTTGACCTACAGATCTGCTAACTATGGCTACACCTTC	CASSLTYRSANYGYTF
NA	TRBV4-1	TRBJ1-3	NA	TGCGCCAGCAGCCGGAACAGGGACTCTGGAAACACCATATATTTT	CASSRNRDSGNTIYF